These 4 T cell receptor beta chains were all obtained from the same sample, sequenced in a study of cytomegalovirus exposure and HLA in healthy donors. Amplification used 60 Vbeta primers and 13 Jbeta primers. Some clones are missing from TCRdb's copy, which holds only in-frame ones; the method was immunoSEQ multiplex PCR. The table lists under 200,000 clones, 85% of them singletons, with over 2% in the top ten. The specimen sequenced was PBMCs. The receptors here all came from a woman aged 50 to 65 in good health and CMV-seronegative.

V is TRBV6-4 and J is TRBJ2-1, with D maybe TRBD1 (6 bases). This CDR3 is 11 amino acids long. Looked up from germline, CDR1 is MRHNA and CDR2 is SNTAGT. V was clipped by 2 bases and J by 10 bases, with 6 bases between them. The CDR3 is CASSDGGEQFF. The CDR3 coding sequence is TGTGCCAGCAGTGACGGGGGCGAGCAGTTCTTC.

This clone showed up just a few times. The rearrangement links TRBV19 to TRBJ2-2; D perhaps matches TRBD2 (5 bases). Germline V gene sequence: CDR1 LNHDA, CDR2 SQIVND (reference sequence). The CDR3 is 13 amino acids. V dropped 5 bases and J dropped 7 bases, with 11 bases sitting between them. The CDR3, as DNA: TGTGCCAGTAGTCTGGACTTGGGCGGGGAGCTGTTTTTT. This sequence encodes CASSLDLGGELFF.

The rearrangement uses TRBV30 and TRBJ2-7; TRBD2 matches at 7 bases. Germline CDR1 GTSNPN, CDR2 SVGIG (reference sequence). The CDR3 loop spans 13 amino acids. V lost 4 bases and J lost 4; bases outside the gene matches: 7. The chain's CDR3 is CAWKREASYEQYF. The CDR3 DNA reads TGTGCCTGGAAACGGGAGGCGTCGTACGAGCAGTACTTC. The whole variable domain, remainder taken from reference TRBV30 and TRBJ2-7, is SQTIHQWPATLVQPVGSPLSLECTVEGTSNPNLYWYRQAAGRGLQLLFYSVGIGQISSEVPQNLSASRPQDRQFILSSKKLLLSDSGFYLCAWKREASYEQYFGPGTRLTVT.

This clone was counted a few times. The V call is TRBV9, the J call TRBJ2-2, with D unclear. The germline V gene encodes CDR1 SGDLS and CDR2 YYNGEE. V lost 3 bases and J 5 bases, leaving 11 bases between the germline ends. CDR3 size: 14 residues. The CDR3 DNA reads TGTGCCAGCAGCGCTCGCGTAGTAACCGGGGAGCTGTTTTTT. This translates into CASSARVVTGELFF. The variable domain in full, with the rest retrieved from reference TRBV9 and TRBJ2-2, is DSGVTQTPKHLITATGQRVTLRCSPRSGDLSVYWYQQSLDQGLQFLIQYYNGEERAKGNILERFSAQQFPDLHSELNLSSLELGDSALYFCASSARVVTGELFFGEGSRLTVL.